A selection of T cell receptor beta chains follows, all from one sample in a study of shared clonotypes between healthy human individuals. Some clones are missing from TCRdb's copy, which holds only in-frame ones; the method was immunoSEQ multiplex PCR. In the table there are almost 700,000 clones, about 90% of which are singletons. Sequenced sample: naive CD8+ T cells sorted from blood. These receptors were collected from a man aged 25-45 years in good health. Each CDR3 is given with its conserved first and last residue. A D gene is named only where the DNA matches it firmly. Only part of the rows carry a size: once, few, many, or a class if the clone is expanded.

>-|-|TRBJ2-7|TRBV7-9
TGTGCCAGCAGCTTACCCAGGGCCAGCTACGAGCAGTACTTC
CASSLPRASYEQYF
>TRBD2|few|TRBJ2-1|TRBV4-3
TGCGCCAGCAGCCAAGGACTAGCGGGAGCCTACAATGAGCAGTTCTTC
CASSQGLAGAYNEQFF
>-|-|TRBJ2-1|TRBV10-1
TGCGCCAGCAGTGAGTCGTTTTCGGGGCGGGCGAGCTCCTACAATGAGCAGTTCTTC
CASSESFSGRASSYNEQFF
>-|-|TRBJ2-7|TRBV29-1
TGCAGCGTTGAAGCAGGCGACTCCTACGAGCAGTACTTC
CSVEAGDSYEQYF
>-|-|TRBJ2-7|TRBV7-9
TGTGCCAGCAGCGCCCGGGACTCGAGCTCCTACGAGCAGTACTTC
CASSARDSSSYEQYF
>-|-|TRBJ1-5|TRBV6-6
TGTGCCAGCGGACTGGAGACCAATCAGCCCCAGCATTTT
CASGLETNQPQHF
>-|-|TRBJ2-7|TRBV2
TGTGCCAGCTCGCCCTTCCGGGACTCCTCCTACGAGCAGTACTTC
CASSPFRDSSYEQYF
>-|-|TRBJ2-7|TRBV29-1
TGCAGCGTTGGGCAGGGGGGAAACGAGCAGTACTTC
CSVGQGGNEQYF
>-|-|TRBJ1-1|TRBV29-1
TGCAGCGTTGGTCCGGTTTCCGGACGCCCTGAAGCTTTCTTT
CSVGPVSGRPEAFF
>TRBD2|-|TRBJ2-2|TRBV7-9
TGTGCCAGCGCGGGAGGGGGAACCGGGGAGCTGTTTTTT
CASAGGGTGELFF
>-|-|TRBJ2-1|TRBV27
TGTGCCAGCAGTGACGGGACTTCCTACAATGAGCAGTTCTTC
CASSDGTSYNEQFF
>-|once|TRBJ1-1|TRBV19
TGTGCCAGTAGTATTGGGGCAGGGCTATGGGAAGATACTGAAGCTTTCTTT
CASSIGAGLWEDTEAFF
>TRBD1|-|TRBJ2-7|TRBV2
TGTGCCAGCGGTCCGGGACAGGGTCACAACGAGCAGTACTTC
CASGPGQGHNEQYF
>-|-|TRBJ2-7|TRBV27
TGTGCCAGCAGTTTATGGGGGGGGCCCTCCTACGAGCAGTACTTC
CASSLWGGPSYEQYF